The 6 T cell receptor beta chains reported below all come from one sample, sequenced in a study of shared clonotypes between healthy human individuals. The naive CD8 subset, CD45RO-negative cells positively selected for CCR7, excluded terminally differentiated effector memory CD45RA+ cells. Only in-frame clones appear in the TCRdb table, and some are missing; sequencing was by immunoSEQ multiplex PCR. In the table there are about 800,000 clones, around 96% of which are singletons. What was sequenced was naive CD8+ T cells sorted from blood. The origin of the receptors is a man younger than 45 in good health.

V usage is TRBV7-8 and J usage is TRBJ2-1, with D possibly called TRBD1 or TRBD2 (5 bases each). V lost 8 bases and J lost 1, with 15 bases in between. The CDR3 consists of 15 residues. Germline CDR1 is SGHVS and CDR2 is FQNEAQ. CDR3 sequence (DNA): TGTGCCAGCTCTGAGGGACCCTCATCCTACAATGAGCAGTTCTTC. Translating it yields CASSEGPSSYNEQFF.

This clone came up once. V and J are TRBV14 and TRBJ2-7, with 9 bases that match TRBD1. Germline loops: CDR1 SGHDN, CDR2 FVKESK. Unmatched junction bases numbered 8, after V lost 5 bases and J lost 6 bases. The CDR3 contains 14 residues. The CDR3 sequence: CASSSGTGFGEQYF. The CDR3 DNA is TGTGCCAGCAGCTCCGGGACAGGGTTTGGCGAGCAGTACTTC.

The CDR3 DNA reads TGTGCCAGCAGGTCTCGCTCTCGGTGGAGGGGGCTCCAGGCATACGAGCAGTACTTC. This encodes CASRSRSRWRGLQAYEQYF. This chain uses TRBV28 with TRBJ2-7, with D maybe TRBD1 (7 bases). This CDR3 comprises 19 residues. From germline, CDR1 is MDHEN and CDR2 SYDVKM. V lost 6 bases and J 4 bases, leaving 31 bases between the germline ends. Drawing the rest from reference TRBV28 and TRBJ2-7, the complete variable domain is DVKVTQSSRYLVKRTGEKVFLECVQDMDHENMFWYRQDPGLGLRLIYFSYDVKMKEKGDIPEGYSVSREKKERFSLILESASTNQTSMYLCASRSRSRWRGLQAYEQYFGPGTRLTVT.

J is TRBJ2-1 and V is TRBV7-9; weak D call: TRBD1 (6 bases). There are 15 residues in the CDR3. Between the trimmed V and J ends, which lost 4 bases and 6 bases, there was a span of 16 bases. CDR1 is SEHNR, CDR2 FQNEAQ, per germline (reference sequence). DNA of the CDR3: TGTGCCAGCAGCTCAAGAAGGGGGACGATCAATGAGCAGTTCTTC. Translated: CASSSRRGTINEQFF.

The rearrangement links TRBV4-1 to TRBJ2-1, with TRBD2 identical over 11 bases. Germline V gene data show CDR1 as MGHRA and CDR2 as YSYEKL. The CDR3 is 16 residues long. The ends lost 3 bases at V and 9 bases at J; junction bases unmatched: 10. CDR3 DNA: TGCGCCAGCAGCCACCCTACACTAGCGGGAGTTGGTGAGCAGTTCTTC. Protein: CASSHPTLAGVGEQFF.

This chain joins TRBV27 and TRBJ2-3; 11 nucleotides line up with TRBD2. V dropped 7 bases and J dropped 0; count of bases not matched to a gene: 21. This CDR3 has 21 residues. Germline CDR1 and CDR2: MNHEY and SMNVEV (reference sequence). The DNA of the CDR3 is TGTGCCAGCAACTCTGCTCGGTGGTTTAGCGGGAGGGACCCTAGCACAGATACGCAGTATTTT. It yields the protein CASNSARWFSGRDPSTDTQYF.